A single sample gave rise to the 2 T cell receptor beta chains below, sequenced in a study of PD-1 blockade in classical Hodgkin lymphoma. Indicated time point: cycle 4 day 1 (C4D1), after less than seven weeks of nivolumab. Every patient relapsed after autologous stem cell transplantation, and brentuximab vedotin exposure varied. Here immunoSEQ multiplex PCR was the method, and the copy in TCRdb shows in-frame clones only, minus some. The sample shows roughly 27,000 clones, about two thirds of them seen only once. Material: peripheral blood mononuclear cells (PBMCs), obtained before the fourth cycle of nivolumab. The receptor source for this set is a human donor with classical Hodgkin lymphoma.

This chain uses TRBV5-1 with TRBJ2-1; D gene ambiguous. Germline CDR1 SGHRS, CDR2 YFSETQ. This CDR3 region has 14 residues. Trimming stripped 2 bases from V and 3 bases from J, with 9 bases between. DNA for the CDR3: TGCGCCAGCAGCTTTAGTGACGTCTACAATGAGCAGTTCTTC. As protein: CASSFSDVYNEQFF.

This clone occurred once. The CDR3: CASSTGDNEKLFF. Here the CDR3 DNA reads TGTGCCAGTTCGACAGGGGATAATGAAAAACTGTTTTTT. The chain uses TRBV19 and TRBJ1-4, with 8 bases fitting TRBD1. Germline CDR1 and CDR2: LNHDA and SQIVND (reference sequence). This CDR3 has 13 residues. V was pared by 8 bases and J by 4 bases, with 3 bases of the junction left unmatched.